One and the same sample provided the 23 T cell receptor beta chains below, sequenced in a study of T cells after yellow fever vaccination. TCRdb passed the 5' RACE reads through MiXCR, listing each CDR3 protein once. There are tens of thousands of distinct CDR3 sequences in the sample; about 6% occur only once, and about 25% lies in the top ten. This sample comprised PBMCs, either bulk or a sorted T-cell subset (CD4+, CD8+, memory, or dextramer-sorted; not recorded which), obtained on the day of the yellow fever booster vaccination. All receptors derive from a young man who received the YFV17D yellow fever vaccine.

A few counts support this clonotype. The chain employs TRBV7-9 and TRBJ2-1, with TRBD2 as a possible D gene (6 bases). The CDR3 runs to 16 residues. With 2 bases removed from V and 5 bases from J, the gap between germline ends came to 16 bases. Looked up from germline, CDR1 is SEHNR and CDR2 is FQNEAQ (reference sequence). The CDR3 region is CASSLNAGRFHNEQFF. DNA of the CDR3: TGTGCCAGCAGCTTAAATGCGGGGAGGTTCCACAATGAGCAGTTCTTC.

V and J are TRBV3-1 and TRBJ2-7; tentatively, D is TRBD2 (5 bases). Germline loops: CDR1 LGHDT, CDR2 YNNKEL (reference sequence). V lost 2 bases, J lost 6 bases, and 23 bases lay in between. CDR3 length: 17 amino acids. The CDR3 is CASSQFGSFGSRGEQYF. CDR3 in DNA: TGTGCCAGCAGCCAATTTGGAAGTTTTGGGTCCCGGGGCGAGCAGTACTTC.

The rearrangement links TRBV20-1 to TRBJ2-1; TRBD2 might be the D (6 bases). CDR1 is DFQATT and CDR2 is SNEGSKA in the germline V gene (reference sequence). The CDR3 sequence is 13 residues long. DNA of the CDR3: TGCAGAATTGCGGGATCCCTAGACAATGAGCAGTTCTTC. Translation gives CRIAGSLDNEQFF.

This clonotype has just a few counts. The CDR3 coding sequence is TGTGCCAGCAGCTTAGAACTGGGGGGCTACACCTTC. Translated, it gives CASSLELGGYTF. The gene calls are TRBV7-9 and TRBJ1-2; D is unresolved. Germline V lookup: CDR1 SEHNR, CDR2 FQNEAQ (reference sequence). This CDR3 contains 12 residues. V lost 1 base, J lost 8 bases, and 8 bases lay in between.

V and J are TRBV11-2 and TRBJ2-1; 7 bases are shared with TRBD2. This CDR3 spans 18 amino acids. Germline V CDR1 and CDR2: SGHAT, FQNNGV. After removal of 4 bases from V and 1 base from J, the junction contained 13 bases not matched to a gene. The CDR3 is CASSSNIGPGGSYNEQFF. For the CDR3, the DNA is TGTGCCAGCAGCTCCAACATAGGCCCGGGAGGTTCCTACAATGAGCAGTTCTTC.

This clonotype was detected ten times or more. DNA for the CDR3: TGTGCCAGCAGTTTATCACCGGGGCAGCCCCAGCATTTT. This gives the protein CASSLSPGQPQHF. The V and J genes are TRBV27 and TRBJ1-5, with unresolved D. With 0 bases removed from V and 7 bases from J, the gap between germline ends came to 7 bases. The CDR3 sequence is 13 residues long. Germline V lookup: CDR1 MNHEY, CDR2 SMNVEV (reference sequence).

The chain joins TRBV27 to TRBJ2-2; D is ambiguous. Germline CDR1 MNHEY, CDR2 SMNVEV (reference sequence). The CDR3 has 15 residues. V gave up 5 bases and J gave up 6 bases, with 16 bases separating them. The CDR3 reads CASSPQSQGSGELFF. The CDR3 bases are TGTGCCAGCAGTCCCCAATCCCAAGGCTCCGGGGAGCTGTTTTTT.

This clonotype was counted many times. The CDR3: CASSFSRGRGNQPQHF. The CDR3 DNA reads TGTGCCAGCAGTTTCTCCCGAGGCAGGGGGAATCAGCCCCAGCATTTT. The chain carries TRBV6-2 or TRBV6-3 and TRBJ1-5, with 7 bases that match TRBD1. V shed 4 bases and J 4 bases; nucleotides not matched to a gene: 10. The germline V gene has CDR1 MNHEY and CDR2 SVGEGT. CDR3 size: 16 residues.

This clonotype was picked up many times. The chain employs TRBV28 and TRBJ1-2; 7 bases map to TRBD1. V was pared by 8 bases and J by 8 bases, with 8 bases of the junction left unmatched. The CDR3 covers 12 residues. CDR1 MDHEN and CDR2 SYDVKM come from the germline V gene. CDR3 loop: CASHYQGEGYTF. Here the CDR3 DNA reads TGTGCCAGCCACTACCAGGGGGAAGGCTACACCTTC.

At least ten counts were recorded for this clonotype. The rearrangement joins TRBV12-3 or TRBV12-4 to TRBJ2-7, with D possibly being TRBD2 (5 bases). This CDR3 region has 14 residues. The germline V and J ends were trimmed by 6 bases and 6 bases, with 18 bases remaining between them. The chain's CDR3 is CASSLSGGLLEQYF. The CDR3 DNA is TGTGCCAGCAGCCTCTCCGGCGGGCTACTCGAGCAGTACTTC.

Many counts were recorded for this clonotype. The genes are TRBV12-3 or TRBV12-4 and TRBJ1-2; the D gene is possibly TRBD1 (6 bases). The CDR3 loop spans 13 amino acids. With 2 bases removed from V and 8 bases from J, the gap between germline ends came to 12 bases. Here the CDR3 DNA reads TGTGCCAGCAGTTTATGGGGGCGGGACGGCTACACCTTC. Its protein is CASSLWGRDGYTF.

This clonotype showed up just a few times. The J gene is TRBJ2-4, the V gene TRBV27, with D uncertain. The CDR3 totals 13 residues. CDR1 and CDR2 from the germline V gene are MNHEY and SMNVEV (reference sequence). V was shortened by 2 bases and J by 1 base, with 3 bases between the two germline ends. CDR3 DNA sequence: TGTGCCAGCAGTTTAACGGCCAAAAACATTCAGTACTTC. Amino acids: CASSLTAKNIQYF.

Ten or more counts support this clonotype. The chain employs TRBV10-1 and TRBJ2-1; 8 bases agree with TRBD1. The ends lost 5 bases at V and 9 bases at J; junction bases unmatched: 6. CDR1 and CDR2 from the germline V gene are WNHNN and SYGVQD (reference sequence). The length of the CDR3 is 13 residues. The CDR3 loop is CASSKPTGGEQFF. The CDR3 nucleotides are TGCGCCAGCAGTAAGCCCACAGGGGGTGAGCAGTTCTTC.

This clonotype was recorded many times. The V gene is TRBV6-2 or TRBV6-3, the J gene TRBJ2-5; 11 bases line up with TRBD2. This CDR3 has 17 amino acids. V trimming: 8 bases; J trimming: 5 bases; junction bases outside the gene matches: 16. Germline V gene lookup returns CDR1 MNHEY and CDR2 SVGEGT. The CDR3 DNA follows: TGTGCCAGCTGCCCGGGACTAGCGGAAAACTGGGGTGAGACCCAGTACTTC. It codes for CASCPGLAENWGETQYF.

In this sample, this clonotype turned up many times. V is TRBV5-6 and J is TRBJ1-4; D gene ambiguous. V was shortened by 1 base and J by 0 bases, with 1 base between the two germline ends. CDR1 is SGHDT and CDR2 is YYEEEE in the germline V gene. CDR3 length: 13 residues. The CDR3 sequence: CASSLPTNEKLFF. The CDR3 DNA is TGTGCCAGCAGCTTGCCAACTAATGAAAAACTGTTTTTT.

With regard to this clonotype: A much bigger clone sits one base away, suggesting this may be a read error. The chain recombines TRBV9 with TRBJ2-2; D may be TRBD2 (6 bases). The length of the CDR3 is 14 residues. Germline V gene lookup returns CDR1 SGDLS and CDR2 YYNGEE. The V end lost 5 bases, the J end lost 0 bases, and 8 bases lay between the germline ends. The CDR3 sequence: CASRGGTNTGELFF. CDR3 bases: TGTGCCAGCAGGGGGGGAACGAACACCGGGGAGCTGTTTTTT.

The chain couples TRBV28 to TRBJ2-6; the D gene is possibly TRBD1 (6 bases). V lost 3 bases, J lost 11 bases, and 14 bases lay in between. Per germline, CDR1 MDHEN and CDR2 SYDVKM. This CDR3 spans 14 amino acids. The CDR3 DNA reads as TGTGCCAGCAGTTTCCTACAGGGTACAGACGTCCTGACTTTC. This sequence encodes CASSFLQGTDVLTF.

In this sample, this clonotype turned up many times. The V call is TRBV29-1, the J call TRBJ2-6; 7 positions agree with TRBD2. Looked up from germline, CDR1 is SQVTM and CDR2 is ANQGSEA. This CDR3 has 14 amino acids. Trimming cost V 4 bases and J 0 bases; bases outside gene matches: 0. The CDR3 here is CSVGGSSGANVLTF. CDR3 DNA: TGCAGCGTTGGCGGGAGCTCTGGGGCCAACGTCCTGACTTTC.

The chain has TRBV4-2 and TRBJ2-7; D gene unclear. With 0 bases removed from V and 4 bases from J, the gap between germline ends came to 10 bases. Germline-derived CDR1 and CDR2 are LGHNA and YNFKEQ. CDR3 size: 14 residues. CDR3 protein: CASSQDRSGYEQYF. In DNA form, the CDR3 reads TGTGCCAGCAGCCAAGATAGATCTGGGTACGAGCAGTACTTC.

This clonotype ranks as medium-sized. The chain couples TRBV12-3 or TRBV12-4 to TRBJ1-1; 11 positions agree with TRBD1. The V and J ends lost 1 base and 4 bases, in that order; junction bases with no gene match: 2. The CDR3 sequence is 15 residues long. In DNA form, the CDR3 reads TGTGCCAGCAGTTTAGGCGGGACAGGGGGCACTGAAGCTTTCTTT. Its protein is CASSLGGTGGTEAFF.

The V call is TRBV28, the J call TRBJ1-6; 8 bases are shared with TRBD1. With V trimmed by 3 bases and J by 7 bases, 14 bases remained unmatched. The CDR3 consists of 18 residues. CDR1 MDHEN and CDR2 SYDVKM come from the germline V gene. DNA of the CDR3: TGTGCCAGCAGTTTCAATACCGGACAGGGAGGTTGGAATTCACCCCTCCACTTT. This codes for CASSFNTGQGGWNSPLHF.

This clonotype was found many times. The chain joins TRBV28 to TRBJ2-5, with a weak D call TRBD2 (6 bases). V was clipped by 5 bases and J by 5 bases, with 12 bases between them. CDR3 length: 13 amino acids. The germline V gene encodes CDR1 MDHEN and CDR2 SYDVKM. The CDR3 reads CASSPSGGETQYF. CDR3 sequence (DNA): TGTGCCAGCAGTCCCTCCGGGGGTGAGACCCAGTACTTC.

This clonotype was seen at least ten times. The chain recombines TRBV28 with TRBJ2-3; no definite D call. CDR1 and CDR2 (germline): MDHEN, SYDVKM. This CDR3 comprises 11 residues. With 3 bases removed from V and 3 bases from J, the gap between germline ends came to 1 base. CDR3 coding DNA: TGTGCCAGCAGTTTGACAGATACGCAGTATTTT. Translating it yields CASSLTDTQYF.